This entry is about one TCR beta chain. Sampling of each donor yielded at least one pre-ART PBMC sample and at least two post-ART PBMC samples. V lost 7 bases and J 7 bases, leaving 17 bases between the germline ends. CDR1 is MNHNS and CDR2 is SASEGT in the germline V gene. The CDR3 contains 13 residues. The libraries were made with immunoSEQ v3.0 at survey level. Profiled with immunoSEQ multiplex PCR; TCRdb holds only in-frame clones, not every one. Among tens of thousands of clones, 70% to 90% were seen once, and the ten largest hold about an eighth. The sample originates from a study of long-term antiretroviral therapy in people with HIV.

V gene TRBV6-1 combines with J gene TRBJ2-7; D possibly uses TRBD1 or TRBD2 (5 bases each). Sequencing was performed on unsorted PBMCs, taken 1.1 years after starting antiretroviral therapy. The receptor was derived from a man younger than 35 with HIV. The CDR3 DNA reads TGTGCCAGCACCTCACTAGAAAAGGGGGAGCAGTACTTC. Amino acid sequence: CASTSLEKGEQYF.